This TCR beta chain was documented in a study of chemoradiotherapy in HPV16-positive cancers. Study-level background: Candidate HPV-specific T-cell clones and common TCR motifs came from functional assays in two HPV16-positive patients.

In the case of this clone: Its matching antigen is unknown.

Study-level points and caveats: During treatment, candidate HPV-specific clones and E7-related motifs expanded in tumor. HPV-responsive T-cell expansion during chemoradiotherapy was linked to improved recurrence-free survival in HPV16-positive patients. The functional HPV-specific definition rests on just a couple of HPV16-positive patients.

Method: immunoSEQ multiplex PCR; TCRdb's copy keeps in-frame clones and lacks some. In the table there are 7,500 to 10,000 clones, approximately 90% of which are singletons. V shed 6 bases and J shed 6 bases, with 9 bases lying between them. The CDR3 is 13 residues long. Germline loops: CDR1 KGHSH, CDR2 LQKENI. The chain recombines TRBV18 with TRBJ1-6; possible D gene TRBD1, 6 bases. This TCR derives from a human donor with HPV-associated anogenital cancer. The sequences come from blood, collected from a patient who underwent chemoradiotherapy. In DNA form, the CDR3 reads TGTGCCAGCTCCGCAGGGGCTAATTCACCCCTCCACTTT. It specifies CASSAGANSPLHF.